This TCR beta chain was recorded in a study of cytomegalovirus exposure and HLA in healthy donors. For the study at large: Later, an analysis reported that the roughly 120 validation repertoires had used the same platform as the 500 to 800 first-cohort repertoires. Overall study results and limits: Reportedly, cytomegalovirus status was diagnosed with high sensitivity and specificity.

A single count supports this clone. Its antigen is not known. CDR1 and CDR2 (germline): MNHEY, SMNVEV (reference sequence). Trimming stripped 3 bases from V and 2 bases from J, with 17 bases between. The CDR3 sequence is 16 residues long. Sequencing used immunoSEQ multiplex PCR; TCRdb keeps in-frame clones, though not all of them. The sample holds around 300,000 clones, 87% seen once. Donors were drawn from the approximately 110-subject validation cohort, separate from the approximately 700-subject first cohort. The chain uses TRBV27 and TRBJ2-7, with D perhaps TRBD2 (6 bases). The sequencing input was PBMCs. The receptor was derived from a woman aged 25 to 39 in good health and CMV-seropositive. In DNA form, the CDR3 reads TGTGCCAGCAGTTTCTTGGGAATGGAGGGGCCCTACGAGCAGTACTTC. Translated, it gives CASSFLGMEGPYEQYF.